This TCR beta chain emerged from a study of blood T cell repertoires in COVID-19. As for the study in general: Spain, Italy and the United States supplied samples that represented acute and convalescent COVID-19. T cells, B-cell-depleted T cells, or PBMCs provided the cDNA or gDNA that served as material.

This clone has just a few counts. Original handling: Reference gene primer amplification gave estimated nucleated cell counts. Repertoires were generated with immunoSEQ multiplex PCR, while TCRdb's copy carries only in-frame clones and drops some. V and J calls and clone size come straight from that table; D and trimming were deduced from the DNA. This sample has fewer than 200,000 clones, with 70% to 90% found just once. Trimming stripped 1 base from V and 6 bases from J, with 13 bases between. This CDR3 is built from 14 residues. The germline CDR1 and CDR2 sequences are SGHRS and YFSETQ. This clonotype was sampled from a man aged 18-30 years who had recovered from COVID-19. The source material was peripheral blood. V is TRBV5-1 and J is TRBJ1-2, with D tentatively TRBD1 (5 bases). This chain's CDR3 is CASSLWAQGNGYTF. The CDR3 region has the DNA TGCGCCAGCAGCTTGTGGGCCCAGGGAAATGGCTACACCTTC.